The clone carrying this T cell receptor beta chain was picked up a small number of times. This specimen belongs to a study of T cell changes during pregnancy in multiple sclerosis. Sequencing used immunoSEQ multiplex PCR; TCRdb keeps in-frame clones, though not all of them. The table has about 32,000 clones, roughly 87% seen once. From germline, CDR1 is MNHEY and CDR2 SMNVEV (reference sequence). This CDR3 region has 13 residues. With 5 bases removed from V and 2 bases from J, the gap between germline ends came to 6 bases. Material: CD8+ T cells from peripheral blood mononuclear cells, obtained in the second trimester of pregnancy. This clonotype was sampled from a female donor with multiple sclerosis, enrolled in a pregnancy study. This chain connects TRBV27 to TRBJ2-2, with no clear D. For the CDR3, the DNA is TGTGCCAGCAGTCTCTTCAACACCGGGGAGCTGTTTTTT. It codes for CASSLFNTGELFF.